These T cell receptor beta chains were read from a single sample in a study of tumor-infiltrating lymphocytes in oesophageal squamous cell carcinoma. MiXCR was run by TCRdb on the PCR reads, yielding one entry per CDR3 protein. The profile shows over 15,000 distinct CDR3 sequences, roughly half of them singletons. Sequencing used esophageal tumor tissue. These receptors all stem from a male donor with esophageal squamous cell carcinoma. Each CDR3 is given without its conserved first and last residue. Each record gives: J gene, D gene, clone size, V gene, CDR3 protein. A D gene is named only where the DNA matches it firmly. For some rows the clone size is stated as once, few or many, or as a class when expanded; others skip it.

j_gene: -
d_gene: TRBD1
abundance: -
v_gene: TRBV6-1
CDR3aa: ASSSYGQGRRDEQF

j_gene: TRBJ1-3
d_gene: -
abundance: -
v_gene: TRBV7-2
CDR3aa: ASSSYLESSGNTIY

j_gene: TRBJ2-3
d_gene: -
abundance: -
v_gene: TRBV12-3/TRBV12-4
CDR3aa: ASIPPGSTDTQY

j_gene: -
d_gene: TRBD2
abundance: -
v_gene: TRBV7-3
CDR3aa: VSSLGSGSTDTQY

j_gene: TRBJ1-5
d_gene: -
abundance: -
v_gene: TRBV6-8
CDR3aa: ASSTYDQPQH

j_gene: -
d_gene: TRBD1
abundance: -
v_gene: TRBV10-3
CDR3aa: ASSRQGASYEQY

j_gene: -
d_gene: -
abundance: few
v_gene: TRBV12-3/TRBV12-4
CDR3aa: ASSFGGTYEQY

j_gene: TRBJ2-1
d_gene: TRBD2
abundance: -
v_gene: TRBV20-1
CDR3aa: SATRPGLAPF

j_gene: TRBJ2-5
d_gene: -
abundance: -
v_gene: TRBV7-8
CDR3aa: ASSSDIQETQY

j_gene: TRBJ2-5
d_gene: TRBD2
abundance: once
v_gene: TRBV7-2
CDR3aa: ASSLLPGGTQY

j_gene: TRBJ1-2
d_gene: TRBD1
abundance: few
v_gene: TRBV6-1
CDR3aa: ASSYGTGGIYGYT

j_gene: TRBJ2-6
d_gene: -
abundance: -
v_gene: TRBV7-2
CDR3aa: ASSPGPASFGANVLT

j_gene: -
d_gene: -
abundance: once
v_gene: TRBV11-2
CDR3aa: ASSLDQETQF

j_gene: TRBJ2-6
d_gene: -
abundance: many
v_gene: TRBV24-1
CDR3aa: ATSENGWVGANVLT

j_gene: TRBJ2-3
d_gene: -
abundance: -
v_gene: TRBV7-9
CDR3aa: ASSWFSTDTQY

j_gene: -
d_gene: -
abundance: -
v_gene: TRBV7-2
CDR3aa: ASSPPVTRLYNEQY

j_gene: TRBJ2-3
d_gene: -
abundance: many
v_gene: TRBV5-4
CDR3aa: ASSFRSGSTDTQY

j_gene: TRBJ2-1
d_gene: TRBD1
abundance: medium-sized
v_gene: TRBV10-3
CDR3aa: AISTTGGSYNEQF

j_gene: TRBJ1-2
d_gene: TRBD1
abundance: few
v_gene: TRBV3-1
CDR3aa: ASSRYIGTGNYGYT

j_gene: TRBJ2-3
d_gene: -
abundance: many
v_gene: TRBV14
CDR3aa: ASSHTQGGTDTQY

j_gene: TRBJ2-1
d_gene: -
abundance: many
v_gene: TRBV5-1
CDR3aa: ASSFQGNSNSPLH

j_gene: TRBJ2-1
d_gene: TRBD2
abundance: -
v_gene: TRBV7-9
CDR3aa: ASSLAGGLEGEQF

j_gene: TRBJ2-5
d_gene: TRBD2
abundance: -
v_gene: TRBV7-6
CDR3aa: ASSSLGEGGQETQY

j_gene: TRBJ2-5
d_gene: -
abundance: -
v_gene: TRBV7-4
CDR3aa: ASSIGSETQY

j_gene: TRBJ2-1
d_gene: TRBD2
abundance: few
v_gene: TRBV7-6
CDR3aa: ASSLGTSGSYNEQF

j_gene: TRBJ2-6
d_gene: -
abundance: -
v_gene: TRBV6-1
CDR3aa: ASLAGVSGANVLT

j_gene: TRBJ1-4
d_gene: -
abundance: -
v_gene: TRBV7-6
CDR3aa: ASSLSIGPNEKLF

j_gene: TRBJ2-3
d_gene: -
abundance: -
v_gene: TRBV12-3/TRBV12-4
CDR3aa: ATGWDGPPYNEQY

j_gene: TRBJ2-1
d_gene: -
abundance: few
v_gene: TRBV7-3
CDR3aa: ASSLQGGGYNEQF

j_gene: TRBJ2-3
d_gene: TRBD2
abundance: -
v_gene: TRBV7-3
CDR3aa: ASSLGSGSTDTQY

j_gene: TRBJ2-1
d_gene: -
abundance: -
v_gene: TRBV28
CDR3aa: ASSPWSNSYNEQF

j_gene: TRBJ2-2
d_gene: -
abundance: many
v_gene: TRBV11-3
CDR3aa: ASRPGLNTGELF

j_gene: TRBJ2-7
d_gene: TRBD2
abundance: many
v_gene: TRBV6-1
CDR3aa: ASSRSGSYEQY

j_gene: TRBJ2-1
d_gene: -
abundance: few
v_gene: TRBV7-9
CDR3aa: ASSLLWDSVYNEQF

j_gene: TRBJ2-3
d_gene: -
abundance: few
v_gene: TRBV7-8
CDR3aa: ASSLAVAGAGTDTQY

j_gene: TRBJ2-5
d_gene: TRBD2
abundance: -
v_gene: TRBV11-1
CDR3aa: ASSSGLAGGGQETQY

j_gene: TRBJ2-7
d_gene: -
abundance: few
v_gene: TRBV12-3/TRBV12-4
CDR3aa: ASRVRGTGELY

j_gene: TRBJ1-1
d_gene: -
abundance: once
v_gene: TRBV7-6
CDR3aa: ASTKSGYTEAF

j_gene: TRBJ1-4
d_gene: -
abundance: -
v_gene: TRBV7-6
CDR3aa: ASSLSMADEKLF

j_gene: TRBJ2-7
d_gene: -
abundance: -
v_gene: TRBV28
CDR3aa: ASSLISMASQTYEQY

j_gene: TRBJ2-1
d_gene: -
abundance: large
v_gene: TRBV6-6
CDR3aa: ASSYPGRSYNEQF

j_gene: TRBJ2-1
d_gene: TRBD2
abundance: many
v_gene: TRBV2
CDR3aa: ASSESGRAWNEQF

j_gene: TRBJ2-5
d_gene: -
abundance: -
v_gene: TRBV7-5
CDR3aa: ISVPAATPSGRYSKNIQY